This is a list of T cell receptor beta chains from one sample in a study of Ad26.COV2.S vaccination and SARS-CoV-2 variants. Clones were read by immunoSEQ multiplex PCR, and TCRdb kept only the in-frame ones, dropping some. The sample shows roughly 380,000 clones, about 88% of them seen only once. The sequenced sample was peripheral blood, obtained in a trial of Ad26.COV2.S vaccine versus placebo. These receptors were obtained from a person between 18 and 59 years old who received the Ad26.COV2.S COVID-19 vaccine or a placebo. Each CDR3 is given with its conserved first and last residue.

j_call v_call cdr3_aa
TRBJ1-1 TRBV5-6 CASSLALSDTEAFF
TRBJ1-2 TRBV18 CASSPGSYGYTF
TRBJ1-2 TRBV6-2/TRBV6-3 CASSYSNRANYGYTF
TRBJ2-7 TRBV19 CASSNRDRVAEQYF
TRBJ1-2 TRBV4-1 CASSHGPRDRAGVGYGYTF
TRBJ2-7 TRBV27 CASSLMDRDPYEQYF
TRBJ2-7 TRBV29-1 CSVEVRPYEQYF
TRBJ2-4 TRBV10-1 CASSPSGGDNIQYF
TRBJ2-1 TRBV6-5 CASRSSEKPAEQFF
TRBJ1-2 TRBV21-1 CASSKVRGDRGDSNYGYTF
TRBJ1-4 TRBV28 CASSLFMTGRELFF
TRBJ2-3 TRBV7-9 CASSLANGPSTDTQYF
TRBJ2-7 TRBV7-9 CASSTGRSSYEQYF
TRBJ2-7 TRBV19 CASSSHGTYEQYF
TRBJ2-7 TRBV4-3 CASSQVIGAPYEQYF
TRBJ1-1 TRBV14 CASSQDAEAFF
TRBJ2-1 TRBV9 CASSVSPTGEGEQFF
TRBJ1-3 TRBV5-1 CASSFGTGAGNTIYF
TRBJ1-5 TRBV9 CASSVDYGQPQHF
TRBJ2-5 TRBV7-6 CASSQEGGGGPQETQYF
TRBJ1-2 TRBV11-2 CASSLDGDGGQIGYTF
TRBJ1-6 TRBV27 CASSPKGFVSPLHF
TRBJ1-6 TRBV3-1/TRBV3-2 CASRGRGSPLHF
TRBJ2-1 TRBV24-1 CATSGSPSGSSYNEQFF
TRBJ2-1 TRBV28 CASSNPSGEGRREQFF
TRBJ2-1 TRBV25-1 CASSEPGRYNEQFF
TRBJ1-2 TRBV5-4 CASRDRINYGYTF
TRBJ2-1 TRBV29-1 CSVGYQLMDEQFF
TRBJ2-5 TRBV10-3 CAISELRLGQETQYF
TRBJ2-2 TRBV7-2 CASSWLGAGELFF
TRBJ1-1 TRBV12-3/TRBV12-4 CASSFMAGTEAFF
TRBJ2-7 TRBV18 CASSGNREISYEQYF
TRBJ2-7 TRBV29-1 CSVASSPPYEQYF
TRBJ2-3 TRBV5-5 CASSLSLQGARDTQYF
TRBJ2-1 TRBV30 CAWSAQEQFF
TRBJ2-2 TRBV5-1 CASSTGNTGELFF
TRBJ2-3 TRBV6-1 CASSEGQIYTQYF
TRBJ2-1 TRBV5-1 CASSPDRVYNNEQFF
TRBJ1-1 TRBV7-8 CASSRTGTALGVNTEAFF